A selection of T cell receptor beta chains follows, all from one sample in a study of T cell responses to AZD1222 COVID-19 vaccine. Produced via immunoSEQ multiplex PCR; TCRdb's table is partial and in-frame only. This table holds over 100,000 clones, roughly nine tenths found once. The sequenced sample was peripheral blood, obtained on day 0 of AZD1222 vaccination. The receptors here all came from an adult in good health. Both conserved end residues are part of each CDR3. D genes are given only for firm matches. Expanded clones get a size class; other rows say once, few or many, or leave the size out.

TRBV10-3	TRBJ1-4	NA	NA	CAISGSARQSGKLFF	TGTGCCATCAGTGGATCGGCCAGACAGTCGGGAAAACTGTTTTTT
TRBV7-9	TRBJ1-1	TRBD1	NA	CASSPRQGANTEAFF	TGTGCCAGCAGCCCCCGACAGGGGGCGAACACTGAAGCTTTCTTT
TRBV19	TRBJ1-2	TRBD1	NA	CASSATNRGGDGYTF	TGTGCCAGTAGTGCAACCAACAGGGGTGGGGATGGCTACACCTTC
TRBV20-1	TRBJ1-2	NA	NA	CSASNSVNYGYTF	TGCAGTGCTAGTAATAGTGTCAACTATGGCTACACCTTC
TRBV7-8	TRBJ1-4	NA	NA	CASGDSGLGKLFF	TGTGCCAGCGGCGACAGTGGGCTTGGGAAACTGTTTTTT
TRBV3-1/TRBV3-2	TRBJ1-6	NA	NA	CASSQDPNSPLHF	TGTGCCAGCAGCCAAGATCCTAATTCACCCCTCCACTTT
TRBV9	TRBJ2-5	TRBD1	NA	CASSATGVLMETQYF	TGTGCCAGCAGCGCGACAGGGGTTTTGATGGAGACCCAGTACTTC
TRBV14	TRBJ1-1	NA	once	CASSQVGRYTEAFF	TGTGCCAGCAGCCAAGTAGGGAGGTACACTGAAGCTTTCTTT
TRBV10-1	TRBJ1-5	TRBD1	NA	CASSSGTANQPQHF	TGCGCCAGCAGTTCCGGGACAGCTAATCAGCCCCAGCATTTT
TRBV19	TRBJ1-4	NA	NA	CASIRRFGEKLFF	TGTGCCAGTATACGCCGGTTTGGGGAAAAACTGTTTTTT
TRBV7-8	TRBJ2-7	TRBD1	NA	CASSLLQGTLVEQYF	TGTGCCAGCAGCTTACTACAGGGGACCCTCGTCGAGCAGTACTTC
TRBV30	TRBJ1-5	TRBD1	NA	CALGQDQPQHF	TGTGCCTTGGGACAGGATCAGCCCCAGCATTTT
TRBV5-1	TRBJ1-2	NA	NA	CASSLGNNLAGYTF	TGCGCCAGCAGCTTGGGCAACAACCTCGCAGGCTACACCTTC
TRBV6-2/TRBV6-3	TRBJ2-1	NA	NA	CASSGRQRRVTNEQFF	TGTGCCAGCAGTGGACGTCAGCGGAGGGTTACCAATGAGCAGTTCTTC
TRBV27	TRBJ2-2	NA	NA	CASAPFWKGTGELFF	TGTGCCAGCGCCCCTTTCTGGAAGGGGACCGGGGAGCTGTTTTTT
TRBV12-5	TRBJ2-5	NA	NA	CASGLGQVIQETQYF	TGTGCTAGTGGTTTGGGACAGGTAATCCAAGAGACCCAGTACTTC
TRBV7-9	TRBJ1-2	NA	NA	CASSAVGVSNYGYTF	TGTGCCAGCAGCGCGGTCGGGGTATCGAACTATGGCTACACCTTC
TRBV7-2	TRBJ1-2	NA	NA	CASSFAQLYGYTF	TGTGCCAGCAGCTTCGCGCAGCTATATGGCTACACCTTC
TRBV3-1/TRBV3-2	TRBJ1-5	NA	NA	CASSQGYNQPQHF	TGTGCCAGCAGCCAAGGGTACAATCAGCCCCAGCATTTT
TRBV12-3/TRBV12-4	TRBJ1-1	NA	NA	CASGLTQGTEAFF	TGTGCCAGCGGACTGACCCAGGGAACTGAAGCTTTCTTT
TRBV6-1	TRBJ1-1	NA	NA	CASSESVGRTEAFF	TGTGCCAGCAGTGAATCTGTGGGTCGGACTGAAGCTTTCTTT
TRBV29-1	TRBJ1-2	NA	NA	CSVNRDGGPYTF	TGCAGCGTTAACCGGGACGGAGGCCCCTACACCTTC
TRBV15	TRBJ2-2	NA	NA	CGEAGELFF	TGTGGAGAGGCCGGGGAGCTGTTTTTT
TRBV5-1	TRBJ2-7	TRBD2	NA	CASSLTLAGLYEQYF	TGCGCCAGCAGCTTGACCCTAGCGGGGCTCTACGAGCAGTACTTC
TRBV7-2	TRBJ2-3	TRBD2	once	CASSSISIAGGATDTQYF	TGTGCCAGCAGCTCGATATCTATAGCGGGGGGGGCGACAGATACGCAGTATTTT
TRBV6-5	TRBJ2-5	TRBD2	once	CASFQGGPGETQYF	TGTGCCAGTTTCCAGGGAGGGCCAGGAGAGACCCAGTACTTC
TRBV4-1	TRBJ2-7	TRBD1	NA	CASSQVWDRTYEQYF	TGCGCCAGCAGCCAAGTATGGGACAGGACCTACGAGCAGTACTTC
TRBV15	TRBJ1-2	TRBD1	NA	CATTVRQGLGGYTF	TGTGCCACCACAGTCCGACAGGGACTCGGTGGCTACACCTTC
TRBV19	TRBJ2-5	TRBD1	NA	CATGTTGVETQYF	TGTGCCACGGGGACCACAGGGGTGGAGACCCAGTACTTC
TRBV3-1/TRBV3-2	TRBJ2-7	NA	NA	CASSRNYEQYF	TGTGCCAGCAGCCGCAACTACGAGCAGTACTTC
TRBV7-8	TRBJ2-4	NA	NA	CASSRQAPSQYF	TGTGCCAGCAGCCGACAGGCCCCCTCTCAGTACTTC
TRBV5-1	TRBJ1-4	NA	NA	CASSPGVWGEKLFF	TGCGCCAGCAGCCCGGGTGTATGGGGTGAAAAACTGTTTTTT
TRBV7-3	TRBJ2-5	NA	NA	CASSFSGAGGETQYF	TGTGCCAGCAGCTTTTCTGGGGCTGGTGGAGAGACCCAGTACTTC
TRBV9	TRBJ1-1	NA	once	CASSVGDRGTEAFF	TGTGCCAGCAGCGTAGGCGATCGGGGAACTGAAGCTTTCTTT
TRBV30	TRBJ1-5	NA	NA	CAWARGEVQPQHF	TGTGCCTGGGCGAGGGGGGAGGTTCAGCCCCAGCATTTT
TRBV6-1	TRBJ2-2	NA	NA	CASSGPYGGNTGELFF	TGTGCCAGCAGTGGCCCTTACGGAGGGAACACCGGGGAGCTGTTTTTT
TRBV20-1	TRBJ2-4	NA	NA	CSASHIQYF	TGCAGTGCGAGTCACATTCAGTACTTC